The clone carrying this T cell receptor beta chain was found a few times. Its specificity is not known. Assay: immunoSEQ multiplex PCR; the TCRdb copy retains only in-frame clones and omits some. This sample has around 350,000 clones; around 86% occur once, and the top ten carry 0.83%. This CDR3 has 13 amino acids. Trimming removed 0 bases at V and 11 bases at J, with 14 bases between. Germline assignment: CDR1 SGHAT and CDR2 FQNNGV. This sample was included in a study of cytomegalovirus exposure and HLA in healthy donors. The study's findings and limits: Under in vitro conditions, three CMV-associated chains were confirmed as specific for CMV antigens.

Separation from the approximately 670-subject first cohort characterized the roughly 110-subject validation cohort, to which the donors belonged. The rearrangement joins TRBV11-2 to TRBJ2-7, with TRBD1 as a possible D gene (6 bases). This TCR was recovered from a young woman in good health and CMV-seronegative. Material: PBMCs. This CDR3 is CASSLEIGTPKYF. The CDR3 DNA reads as TGTGCCAGCAGCTTAGAAATCGGGACACCAAAGTACTTC.